A single sample is the source of the 20 T cell receptor beta chains below, sequenced in a study of T cells in Graves' hyperthyroidism and ophthalmopathy. Authors of the study amplified TCR beta CDR3 regions from RNA transcripts. The HTBI primer set was used in a first-round RT-PCR of the TCR CDR3. TCRdb independently ran MiXCR on the multiplex PCR reads; one entry per CDR3 protein. The sample lists around 600,000 distinct CDR3 sequences; around 15% were seen once. The sequencing input was blood. These receptors originate from a woman aged 40 to 49 with Graves' ophthalmopathy.

With regard to this clonotype: A much larger clone lies a single base off, so this may be a read error. The chain combines TRBV20-1 with TRBJ2-3; D possibly uses TRBD1 or TRBD2 (6 bases each). The CDR3 sequence is 15 residues long. V shed 6 bases and J shed 7 bases, with 23 bases lying between them. Germline CDR1 DFQATT, CDR2 SNEGSKA (reference sequence). Here the CDR3 reads CSAATAGQMINTQYF. In DNA form, the CDR3 reads TGCAGTGCAGCGACGGCGGGACAAATGATAAATACGCAGTATTTT.

This clonotype was counted between two and nine times. This chain connects TRBV6-2 or TRBV6-3 to TRBJ1-5; maybe TRBD1 (6 bases). Trimming left V 6 bases short and J 2 bases short, with 11 bases between. The germline gives CDR1 MNHEY, CDR2 SVGEGT. The CDR3 has 14 amino acids. The CDR3 DNA follows: TGTGCCAGCAGCCCGGACAGTCGCAATCAGCCCCAGCATTTT. Protein: CASSPDSRNQPQHF.

Note on this clonotype: Relative to the germline gene, one junction end is altered; a read error may explain this. This chain links TRBV5-1 with TRBJ2-2; 12 positions match TRBD2. Germline CDR1 is SGHRS and CDR2 is YFSETQ. CDR3 length equals 16 residues. This CDR3 reads CASNLATSGSAGELFF. The CDR3 DNA is TGCGCCAGCAACTTGGCGACTAGCGGGAGCGCCGGGGAGCTGTTTTTT.

This clonotype was counted a single time. The chain couples TRBV6-1 to TRBJ1-5; tentatively, D is TRBD1 (6 bases). Germline values: CDR1 MNHNS, CDR2 SASEGT. CDR3 size: 14 residues. V dropped 9 bases and J dropped 3 bases, with 15 bases sitting between them. CDR3 coding DNA: TGTGCCAGTTCCATTTCAGGGGCCAATCAGCCCCAGCATTTT. Translating it yields CASSISGANQPQHF.

This clonotype was detected ten times or more. The chain joins TRBV18 to TRBJ1-4, with 7 bases matching TRBD1. Trimming cost V 5 bases and J 8 bases; bases outside gene matches: 5. The CDR3 is 13 amino acids. Germline loops: CDR1 KGHSH, CDR2 LQKENI. The CDR3 here is CASSTYRGEKLFF. Here the CDR3 DNA reads TGTGCCAGCTCAACGTACAGGGGAGAAAAACTGTTTTTT.

The CDR3 DNA is TGCGCCAGCAGCACACCGGGACAGGGGGCGAAGAGAAACACTGAAGCTTTCTTT. This sequence encodes CASSTPGQGAKRNTEAFF. The V call is TRBV4-1, the J call TRBJ1-1; 12 bases match TRBD1. CDR1 MGHRA and CDR2 YSYEKL come from the germline V gene. This CDR3 has 18 amino acids. After removal of 5 bases from V and 2 bases from J, the junction contained 12 bases not matched to a gene.

This clonotype has at least ten counts. The chain employs TRBV3-1 and TRBJ1-1; a possible D gene is TRBD1 (6 bases). The V gene's germline CDR1 is LGHDT and CDR2 YNNKEL (reference sequence). This CDR3 contains 14 residues. Trimming left V 1 base short and J 7 bases short, with 13 bases between. CDR3 sequence (DNA): TGTGCCAGCAGCCAAGGGCAGGGGATGGGTGAAGCTTTCTTT. Translating gives CASSQGQGMGEAFF.

This clonotype has a handful of counts. J is TRBJ1-5 and V is TRBV6-1, with 9 positions matching TRBD1. Trimming cost V 2 bases and J 0 bases; bases outside gene matches: 11. The CDR3 length is 19 residues. Germline CDR1 reads MNHNS; CDR2 reads SASEGT. CDR3 coding DNA: TGTGCCAGCAGTGAATCACGGACAGGGGTCCTATATAGCAATCAGCCCCAGCATTTT. This codes for CASSESRTGVLYSNQPQHF.

There are a few counts of this clonotype. The chain joins TRBV20-1 to TRBJ2-2, with 7 nucleotides matching TRBD2. Germline V lookup: CDR1 DFQATT, CDR2 SNEGSKA (reference sequence). Trimming at V came to 5 bases and at J to 8 bases, leaving 5 bases not matched to a gene. The CDR3 sequence is 12 residues long. The CDR3 DNA reads as TGCAGTGCTGGGACTACCAGAGGGGAGCTGTTTTTT. Its protein product is CSAGTTRGELFF.

This clonotype has ten or more counts. V and J are TRBV18 and TRBJ2-2; D remains unclear. Germline CDR1 and CDR2: KGHSH and LQKENI. The V gene lost 6 bases and the J gene lost 8 bases, with 7 bases spanning the gap. The CDR3 sequence is 11 residues long. CDR3 in DNA: TGTGCCAGCTCGGGAACGGGGGAGCTGTTTTTT. Translation: CASSGTGELFF.

The gene calls are TRBV24-1 and TRBJ2-1; D is undetermined. Germline CDR1 is KGHDR and CDR2 is SFDVKD. The CDR3 contains 17 residues. Trimming took off 2 bases at V and 2 bases at J, with 15 bases between the two ends. DNA for the CDR3: TGTGCCACCAGTGATTCCCCGGTGACCCAGCCCTACAATGAGCAGTTCTTC. It specifies CATSDSPVTQPYNEQFF.

This clonotype was picked up a small number of times. This chain uses TRBV6-5 with TRBJ2-1; 9 nucleotides agree with TRBD2. Trimming took 7 bases from V and 5 from J; bases not matched to a gene: 9. Germline assignment: CDR1 MNHEY and CDR2 SVGAGI. This CDR3 has 15 amino acids. Here the CDR3 DNA reads TGTGCCAGCATTAAGGCGGGAGGGCCAAACAATGAGCAGTTCTTC. Protein: CASIKAGGPNNEQFF.

This clonotype was counted ten times or more. This rearrangement joins TRBV28 to TRBJ1-2; 9 bases are a match to TRBD1. J was trimmed by 8 bases and V by 7 bases; bases with no gene match: 8. The CDR3 is made up of 13 amino acids. CDR1 and CDR2 from the germline V gene are MDHEN and SYDVKM. The CDR3 sequence is CASIPGTGLGYTF. The CDR3 DNA sequence: TGTGCCAGCATTCCCGGGACAGGGCTGGGCTACACCTTC.

V gene TRBV6-5 combines with J gene TRBJ1-6, with a tentative D call TRBD1 (6 bases). CDR3 length: 13 amino acids. Between the trimmed V and J ends, which lost 4 bases and 6 bases, there was a span of 7 bases. Germline V gene sequence: CDR1 MNHEY, CDR2 SVGAGI. This CDR3 reads CASSFRGNSPLHF. In DNA form, the CDR3 reads TGTGCCAGCAGTTTCAGGGGTAATTCACCCCTCCACTTT.

In its sample, this clonotype was seen many times. The rearrangement joins TRBV18 to TRBJ2-5; 8 bases map to TRBD2. J was trimmed by 5 bases and V by 3 bases; bases with no gene match: 8. This CDR3 has 15 residues. Germline V gene lookup returns CDR1 KGHSH and CDR2 LQKENI. CDR3 DNA sequence: TGTGCCAGCTCACCCAGTAGCGGGGTAGGGGAGACCCAGTACTTC. This gives the protein CASSPSSGVGETQYF.

About this clonotype itself: A read error is possible here, since a much larger clone lies one base away. V usage is TRBV7-9 and J usage is TRBJ2-1; 7 positions agree with TRBD2. Germline lookup yields CDR1 SEHNR and CDR2 FQNEAQ (reference sequence). This CDR3 is built from 15 residues. This CDR3 reads CASSLILGDYNGQFF. In DNA, the CDR3 is TGTGCCAGCAGCTTAATCTTGGGGGACTACAATGGGCAGTTCTTC.

The chain employs TRBV11-2 and TRBJ2-7; 7 nucleotides line up with TRBD2. The V and J ends lost 3 bases and 7 bases, in that order; junction bases with no gene match: 12. The CDR3 is made up of 15 amino acids. Looked up from germline, CDR1 is SGHAT and CDR2 is FQNNGV. The CDR3 DNA reads TGTGCCAGCAGCTTGGGAGGGACGGCGAAGGAGGAGCAGTACTTC. Its protein is CASSLGGTAKEEQYF.

The chain combines TRBV6-1 with TRBJ1-2; weak D call: TRBD1 (5 bases). With 8 bases removed from V and 0 bases from J, the gap between germline ends came to 10 bases. Germline assignment: CDR1 MNHNS and CDR2 SASEGT. The CDR3 is made up of 13 amino acids. CDR3 region: CASQGRTNYGYTF. The CDR3, as DNA: TGTGCCAGCCAGGGCAGAACTAACTATGGCTACACCTTC.

On this clonotype itself: A single base separates this from a much larger clone, so it may be a read error. This chain connects TRBV18 to TRBJ2-1; possible D gene TRBD1, 6 bases. Per the germline V gene, CDR1 is KGHSH and CDR2 is LQKENI. The CDR3 runs 16 residues. CDR3: CASSPPSRTVYSEQFF. DNA of the CDR3: TGTGCCAGCTCACCACCGTCACGGACAGTATACAGTGAGCAGTTCTTC. The variable domain in full, completed from reference TRBV18 and TRBJ2-1, reads NAGVMQNPRHLVRRRGQEARLRCSPMKGHSHVYWYRQLPEEGLKFMVYLQKENIIDESGMPKERFSAEFPKEGPSILRIQQVVRGDSAAYFCASSPPSRTVYSEQFFGPGTRLTVL.

Many counts were recorded for this clonotype. The genes are TRBV2 and TRBJ2-7, with TRBD2 identical over 16 bases. The CDR3 totals 16 residues. Trimming at V came to 6 bases and at J to 4 bases, leaving 6 bases not matched to a gene. CDR1 SNHLY and CDR2 FYNNEI come from the germline V gene. DNA of the CDR3: TGTGCCAGCAGGGGACTAGCGGGAGGGCCGCAGTACGAGCAGTACTTC. Residues: CASRGLAGGPQYEQYF.